A single sample is the source of the 26 T cell receptor beta chains below, sequenced in a study of identical twins. Each CDR3 protein is one row after TCRdb ran MiXCR on the 5' RACE reads. Of roughly 720,000 distinct CDR3 sequences in the sample, 18% are singletons; the top ten hold around 12%. This sample was also put to use in a study of T cells expressing NK-cell markers.

Sequencing input: PBMCs. Source of these receptors: a woman aged 18 to 35 in good health.

The chain combines TRBV12-2 with TRBJ2-7; the table's TRBD1 call for D was not verified on the DNA. TRBV12-2 is annotated as a pseudogene. This CDR3 spans 16 amino acids. The CDR3: CASRPGSPRVTYEQYF. CDR3 nucleotide sequence: TGTGCAAGTCGTCCCGGATCGCCGAGGGTTACCTACGAGCAGTACTTC.

The rearrangement links TRBV18 to TRBJ2-1; TRBD2 matches 12 bases. The CDR3 extends over 15 amino acids. V was pared by 1 base and J by 8 bases, with 3 bases of the junction left unmatched. Germline assignment: CDR1 KGHSH and CDR2 LQKENI. CDR3: CASSPLLAGGDEQFF. CDR3 DNA: TGTGCCAGCTCACCACTCCTAGCGGGAGGGGATGAGCAGTTCTTC.

This clonotype has just a few counts. The rearrangement links TRBV20-1 to TRBJ2-1, with D perhaps TRBD2 (6 bases). This CDR3 comprises 14 residues. The germline V gene has CDR1 DFQATT and CDR2 SNEGSKA (reference sequence). V was clipped by 3 bases and J by 6 bases, with 15 bases between them. CDR3 region: CSASIAGLPNEQFF. The CDR3 DNA is TGCAGTGCTAGTATTGCGGGACTTCCCAATGAGCAGTTCTTC.

J is TRBJ2-7 and V is TRBV7-2; a possible D gene is TRBD2 (6 bases). V was clipped by 0 bases and J by 2 bases, with 11 bases between them. Looked up from germline, CDR1 is SGHTA and CDR2 is FQGNSA. The CDR3 consists of 15 residues. Here the CDR3 reads CASSLASSAPYEQYF. In DNA form, the CDR3 reads TGTGCCAGCAGCTTAGCGTCTAGCGCACCCTACGAGCAGTACTTC.

This chain connects TRBV3-1 to TRBJ1-1; D gene uncertain. The V gene lost 5 bases and the J gene lost 3 bases, with 10 bases spanning the gap. This CDR3 has 13 residues. Germline V lookup: CDR1 LGHDT, CDR2 YNNKEL (reference sequence). DNA for the CDR3: TGTGCCAGCAGCTATGCGGGCTACACTGAAGCTTTCTTT. This codes for CASSYAGYTEAFF.

This clonotype was observed a few times. CDR3 sequence: CATSTQGRDTQYF. The CDR3 DNA sequence: TGTGCCACCAGCACACAGGGGCGAGATACGCAGTATTTT. The chain couples TRBV15 to TRBJ2-3; TRBD1 aligns across 7 bases. V gave up 4 bases and J gave up 5 bases; unmatched junction bases: 3. Germline lookup yields CDR1 LNHNV and CDR2 YYDKDF (reference sequence). CDR3 size: 13 residues.

The V and J genes are TRBV29-1 and TRBJ1-1; D call uncertain. The length of the CDR3 is 13 residues. The V end lost 1 base, the J end lost 5 bases, and 11 bases lay between the germline ends. Germline CDR1 reads SQVTM; CDR2 reads ANQGSEA. CDR3 DNA: TGCAGCGTTGAAGTCGGCCCCCAAACTGAAGCTTTCTTT. Translating it yields CSVEVGPQTEAFF. The full variable domain, completed using reference TRBV29-1 and TRBJ1-1, is SAVISQKPSRDICQRGTSLTIQCQVDSQVTMMFWYRQQPGQSLTLIATANQGSEATYESGFVIDKFPISRPNLTFSTLTVSNMSPEDSSIYLCSVEVGPQTEAFFGQGTRLTVV.

This clonotype was detected only a few times. The chain carries TRBV5-6 and TRBJ2-7; D uncertain. Trimming cost V 8 bases and J 2 bases, with 17 bases left between them. In germline, CDR1 is SGHDT, CDR2 YYEEEE. The CDR3 totals 14 residues. CDR3 in amino acids: CASWERPNPYEQYF. The CDR3 bases are TGTGCCAGTTGGGAACGGCCAAACCCCTACGAGCAGTACTTC. The full variable domain, with the rest looked up from reference TRBV5-6 and TRBJ2-7, is DAGVTQSPTHLIKTRGQQVTLRCSPKSGHDTVSWYQQALGQGPQFIFQYYEEEERQRGNFPDRFSGHQFPNYSSELNVNALLLGDSALYLCASWERPNPYEQYFGPGTRLTVT.

The chain links TRBV9 to TRBJ2-3; D gene ambiguous. Per germline, CDR1 SGDLS and CDR2 YYNGEE. V shed 1 base and J shed 4 bases, with 4 bases lying between them. The CDR3 totals 12 residues. CDR3 coding DNA: TGTGCCAGCAGCGTAACCCCAGATACGCAGTATTTT. This codes for CASSVTPDTQYF.

This clonotype was seen only a few times. The chain couples TRBV6-2 or TRBV6-3 to TRBJ2-7; D may be TRBD2 (6 bases). V lost 7 bases, J lost 4 bases, and 14 bases lay in between. CDR3 length equals 13 residues. Per the germline V gene, CDR1 is MNHEY and CDR2 is SVGEGT. This chain's CDR3 is CASMTPGRYEQYF. The CDR3 bases are TGTGCCAGCATGACACCAGGGAGGTACGAGCAGTACTTC.

DNA for the CDR3: TGTGCCAGCAGATTGACAGCCTCGAACACTGAAGCTTTCTTT. Translating it yields CASRLTASNTEAFF. The genes are TRBV12-3 or TRBV12-4 and TRBJ1-1; possibly TRBD1 for D (5 bases). The CDR3 is made up of 14 amino acids. V was shortened by 6 bases and J by 1 base, with 12 bases between the two germline ends.

The sample holds a few counts of this clonotype. The V gene is TRBV15, the J gene TRBJ2-3; D perhaps matches TRBD2 (6 bases). The CDR3 is 14 residues long. V lost 8 bases and J 2 bases, leaving 14 bases between the germline ends. Germline lookup yields CDR1 LNHNV and CDR2 YYDKDF (reference sequence). The CDR3 loop is CATRHRGNTDTQYF. The CDR3 bases are TGTGCCACCCGCCATCGGGGGAACACAGATACGCAGTATTTT.

This clonotype was seen a handful of times. This sequence joins TRBV9 and TRBJ1-5; D remains ambiguous. The CDR3 loop spans 13 amino acids. Germline values: CDR1 SGDLS, CDR2 YYNGEE. V was cut by 3 bases and J by 9 bases, with 13 bases left in between. Here the CDR3 reads CASSEGPGPPQHF. The CDR3 nucleotides read TGTGCCAGCAGCGAGGGTCCAGGCCCGCCCCAGCATTTT.

The gene calls are TRBV5-1 and TRBJ1-1; TRBD1 is a possible D gene (6 bases). The CDR3 totals 15 residues. In germline, CDR1 is SGHRS, CDR2 YFSETQ. The V end lost 0 bases, the J end lost 4 bases, and 13 bases lay between the germline ends. The CDR3 DNA follows: TGCGCCAGCAGCTTGGAATTAGGGGGAGGCACTGAAGCTTTCTTT. Translated, it gives CASSLELGGGTEAFF.

V usage is TRBV5-1 and J usage is TRBJ1-2, with D maybe TRBD1 (6 bases). Trimming took off 4 bases at V and 10 bases at J, with 14 bases between the two ends. Germline CDR1 SGHRS, CDR2 YFSETQ. This CDR3 is 12 amino acids long. Here the CDR3 reads CASSARDTDYTF. The CDR3 coding sequence is TGCGCCAGCAGCGCCCGGGACACCGACTACACCTTC.

This clonotype occurred a few times. CDR3 DNA sequence: TGCGCCAGCTTCAACTCTGGGGCCAACGTCCTGACTTTC. It codes for CASFNSGANVLTF. The J gene is TRBJ2-6, the V gene TRBV5-1, with D uncertain. Germline CDR1 and CDR2: SGHRS and YFSETQ. The germline V and J ends were trimmed by 7 bases and 0 bases, with 5 bases remaining between them. The CDR3 covers 13 residues.

This clonotype was counted a few times. The genes are TRBV20-1 and TRBJ2-1; 7 bases map to TRBD2. CDR1 DFQATT and CDR2 SNEGSKA come from the germline V gene (reference sequence). The V and J ends lost 6 bases and 10 bases, in that order; junction bases with no gene match: 6. CDR3 length: 11 amino acids. Written as DNA, the CDR3 is TGCAGTGCCAGCCCCGGGAGGGAGCAGTTCTTC. Translating it yields CSASPGREQFF.

V and J are TRBV4-2 and TRBJ2-6; TRBD2 matches 8 bases. From germline, CDR1 is LGHNA and CDR2 YNFKEQ. J was trimmed by 0 bases and V by 4 bases; bases with no gene match: 23. The CDR3 consists of 23 residues. CDR3 loop: CASSPHLAGGRLPLYSGANVLTF. The CDR3 nucleotides read TGTGCCAGCAGCCCCCACCTGGCGGGGGGCCGCTTACCTTTATACTCTGGGGCCAACGTCCTGACTTTC.

The chain links TRBV20-1 to TRBJ2-1; D possibly corresponds to TRBD1 (5 bases). Trimming cost V 0 bases and J 4 bases, with 7 bases left between them. The CDR3 has 13 amino acids. Germline CDR1 reads DFQATT; CDR2 reads SNEGSKA (reference sequence). CDR3: CSARDYRYNEQFF. CDR3 in DNA: TGCAGTGCTAGAGATTACAGGTACAATGAGCAGTTCTTC.

The sample holds many counts of this clonotype. This sequence joins TRBV12-3 or TRBV12-4 and TRBJ1-5; possible D gene TRBD1, 6 bases. The CDR3 is made up of 14 amino acids. V shed 1 base and J shed 6 bases, with 10 bases lying between them. CDR3 amino acids: CASSLEGGSQPQHF. The CDR3 DNA sequence: TGTGCCAGCAGTTTAGAGGGGGGCAGTCAGCCCCAGCATTTT.

This clonotype has at least ten counts. This chain uses TRBV12-3 or TRBV12-4 with TRBJ1-2, with a weak D call TRBD1 (5 bases). Trimming removed 3 bases from V and 8 bases from J, with 10 bases in between. There are 12 residues in the CDR3. The CDR3 is CASSFQGGGYTF. The CDR3, as DNA: TGTGCCAGCAGTTTCCAGGGCGGGGGCTACACCTTC.

V is TRBV6-4 and J is TRBJ2-1; 9 nucleotides line up with TRBD2. This CDR3 is built from 15 residues. Germline CDR1 and CDR2: MRHNA and SNTAGT. J lost 8 bases, V lost 4 bases, and 9 bases had no gene match. The DNA for the CDR3 is TGTGCCAGCAGTGTCGGCGGGAGGGCCCGTGATGAGCAGTTCTTC. Its translation: CASSVGGRARDEQFF.

The chain has TRBV29-1 and TRBJ2-1; D is unclear. Trimming took off 3 bases at V and 0 bases at J, with 6 bases between the two ends. CDR3 length equals 13 residues. Germline V gene data show CDR1 as SQVTM and CDR2 as ANQGSEA. The CDR3 nucleotides are TGCAGCGTTGATCGAAGCTCCTACAATGAGCAGTTCTTC. Its translation is CSVDRSSYNEQFF.

This clonotype was counted only a few times. The V and J genes are TRBV20-1 and TRBJ2-7; D perhaps matches TRBD1 (6 bases). Trimming removed 3 bases from V and 4 bases from J, with 10 bases in between. The CDR3 runs 12 residues. CDR1 is DFQATT and CDR2 is SNEGSKA in the germline V gene (reference sequence). CDR3 bases: TGCAGTGCTAGGTCGCAGGGGTACGAGCAGTACTTC. It codes for CSARSQGYEQYF.

This clonotype occurred many times. The chain is built from TRBV12-3 or TRBV12-4 and TRBJ2-1; TRBD1 might be the D (5 bases). The CDR3 is 12 residues long. Trimming cost V 3 bases and J 12 bases, with 12 bases left between them. The chain's CDR3 is CASSLLFQGQFF. CDR3 nucleotide sequence: TGTGCCAGCAGTTTGCTTTTTCAGGGGCAGTTCTTC.

The V and J genes are TRBV14 and TRBJ2-5; 8 nucleotides agree with TRBD1. There are 15 residues in the CDR3. Looked up from germline, CDR1 is SGHDN and CDR2 is FVKESK. Trimming took 1 base from V and 2 from J; bases not matched to a gene: 3. CDR3 sequence (DNA): TGTGCCAGCAGCCAAGGACAGGGGCCGCAAGAGACCCAGTACTTC. Protein: CASSQGQGPQETQYF.